Below, 27 T cell receptor beta chains from the same sample are listed, as sequenced in a study of blood T cell repertoires in COVID-19. The assay was immunoSEQ multiplex PCR, and TCRdb's table has in-frame clones only and misses some. The sample shows around 140,000 clones, roughly 87% of them seen only once. Sequencing input: peripheral blood. These receptors all stem from a man aged 65 to 79 with acute or convalescent COVID-19.

The V call is TRBV5-1, the J call TRBJ1-5; TRBD1 might be the D (5 bases). Trimming left V 4 bases short and J 6 bases short, with 14 bases between. This CDR3 comprises 14 residues. From germline, CDR1 is SGHRS and CDR2 YFSETQ. The CDR3 sequence is CASSIAGTGQPQHF. CDR3 bases: TGCGCCAGCAGCATAGCAGGGACTGGTCAGCCCCAGCATTTT.

This chain uses TRBV28 with TRBJ2-2; 10 positions agree with TRBD2. The CDR3 is 20 residues long. V lost 6 bases to trimming and J lost 5 bases; unmatched junction nucleotides: 21. Germline V gives CDR1 MDHEN, CDR2 SYDVKM. CDR3 sequence (DNA): TGTGCCAGCAGCCCTGACCCTGTGCCTAGCGGGAGTTCTTGGACCGGGGAGCTGTTTTTT. Residues: CASSPDPVPSGSSWTGELFF.

V gene TRBV5-4 combines with J gene TRBJ2-3; tentatively, D is TRBD2 (5 bases). Germline-derived CDR1 and CDR2 are SGHNT and YYREEE (reference sequence). V was shortened by 0 bases and J by 5 bases, with 10 bases between the two germline ends. The CDR3 contains 14 residues. CDR3 sequence (DNA): TGTGCCAGCAGCTTGGCTGGGAGAGAAGATACGCAGTATTTT. The encoded protein is CASSLAGREDTQYF.

The chain recombines TRBV2 with TRBJ1-5; 9 bases agree with TRBD1. The J segment lost 6 bases and the V segment lost 7 bases, leaving 7 bases of the junction unmatched. CDR3 size: 14 residues. Germline loops: CDR1 SNHLY, CDR2 FYNNEI. DNA of the CDR3: TGTGCCAGCATGACTGACAGGGGGGGTCAGCCCCAGCATTTT. Protein sequence: CASMTDRGGQPQHF.

J is TRBJ1-6 and V is TRBV28, with D maybe TRBD1 (6 bases). The length of the CDR3 is 18 residues. V was trimmed by 7 bases and J by 1 base, leaving 20 bases between them. Germline V gives CDR1 MDHEN, CDR2 SYDVKM. In DNA, the CDR3 is TGTGCCAGCAAATATGAGGCAGGGACATTATCCTATAATTCACCCCTCCACTTT. Encoded protein: CASKYEAGTLSYNSPLHF.

The chain combines TRBV27 with TRBJ1-5; 7 bases are shared with TRBD1. The CDR3 runs to 14 residues. Germline V gene data show CDR1 as MNHEY and CDR2 as SMNVEV (reference sequence). J gave up 5 bases and V 5 bases, and 6 bases lay outside the gene matches. The CDR3 DNA follows: TGTGCCAGCAGTCCCCGCAGGGGGGATCAGCCCCAGCATTTT. It codes for CASSPRRGDQPQHF.

The chain uses TRBV6-6 and TRBJ2-5; TRBD1 might be the D (5 bases). CDR1 is MNHNY, CDR2 SVGAGI, per germline (reference sequence). The V end was cut by 8 bases, the J end by 7 bases, with 14 bases between. There are 12 residues in the CDR3. This CDR3 reads CASAGATVTQYF. The CDR3 bases are TGTGCCAGCGCTGGGGCGACGGTGACCCAGTACTTC.

V is TRBV3-1 (or the pseudogene TRBV3-2) and J is TRBJ1-6, with D unclear. V was clipped by 2 bases and J by 0 bases, with 17 bases between them. CDR1 and CDR2 from the germline V gene are LGHDT and YNNKEL (reference sequence). The CDR3 loop spans 19 amino acids. The DNA for the CDR3 is TGTGCCAGCAGCCAATCTTACGGCGCGGCGAGCTCCTATAATTCACCCCTCCACTTT. It encodes CASSQSYGAASSYNSPLHF.

The chain links TRBV5-6 to TRBJ1-2, with D perhaps TRBD1 (6 bases). The germline CDR1 and CDR2 sequences are SGHDT and YYEEEE. This CDR3 region has 15 residues. Trimming took 0 bases from V and 3 from J, leaving 12 bases between them. The CDR3: CASSLDRAVHYGYTF. The CDR3 DNA sequence: TGTGCCAGCAGCTTGGACAGGGCAGTTCACTATGGCTACACCTTC.

Here the CDR3 reads CASSQAPGGTEAFF. The CDR3 nucleotides are TGTGCCAGCAGCCAAGCGCCAGGGGGCACTGAAGCTTTCTTT. The chain combines TRBV3-1 (or the pseudogene TRBV3-2) with TRBJ1-1, with 7 positions matching TRBD1. This CDR3 spans 14 amino acids. Germline V gives CDR1 LGHDT, CDR2 YNNKEL (reference sequence). With V trimmed by 1 base and J by 4 bases, 3 bases remained unmatched.

The rearrangement links TRBV18 to TRBJ1-1, with 10 nucleotides matching TRBD1. V lost 3 bases and J lost 4; bases outside the gene matches: 11. This CDR3 has 17 residues. The V gene's germline CDR1 is KGHSH and CDR2 LQKENI. The CDR3 is CASSPTGQGLGSTEAFF. The CDR3 nucleotides are TGTGCCAGCTCACCCACGGGACAGGGGTTGGGGAGCACTGAAGCTTTCTTT.

The genes are TRBV2 and TRBJ1-5; D is unresolved. Trimming removed 6 bases at V and 7 bases at J, with 13 bases between. The germline gives CDR1 SNHLY, CDR2 FYNNEI. The CDR3 consists of 13 residues. CDR3 nucleotide sequence: TGTGCCAGCAGGCTAGAAGTGTTACAGCCCCAGCATTTT. It codes for CASRLEVLQPQHF.

V gene TRBV2 combines with J gene TRBJ2-3; 11 nucleotides line up with TRBD2. The CDR3 spans 18 residues. The germline V gene encodes CDR1 SNHLY and CDR2 FYNNEI. After removal of 0 bases from V and 3 bases from J, the junction contained 8 bases not matched to a gene. The CDR3 bases are TGTGCCAGCAGTGAAGCCCGGCTAGCGGGGGGAAGGACAGATACGCAGTATTTT. It translates to CASSEARLAGGRTDTQYF.

The rearrangement uses TRBV28 and TRBJ2-7; possibly TRBD2 for D (6 bases). V shed 5 bases and J shed 2 bases, with 10 bases lying between them. The CDR3 is 13 amino acids. Per the germline V gene, CDR1 is MDHEN and CDR2 is SYDVKM. In DNA form, the CDR3 reads TGTGCCAGCAGTGCGGGGCAGACCTACGAGCAGTACTTC. Translated: CASSAGQTYEQYF.

The chain links TRBV18 to TRBJ1-4; no clear D gene. This CDR3 is 14 amino acids long. Trimming took 6 bases from V and 5 from J, leaving 13 bases between them. Germline values: CDR1 KGHSH, CDR2 LQKENI. The CDR3 DNA reads TGTGCCAGCTCGACCACGGGTCGGAATGAAAAACTGTTTTTT. Protein sequence: CASSTTGRNEKLFF.

This clone was detected only once. The rearrangement links TRBV2 to TRBJ1-5; D is undetermined. The CDR3 runs 17 residues. CDR1 and CDR2 (germline): SNHLY, FYNNEI. Trimming stripped 8 bases from V and 4 bases from J, with 24 bases between. Written as DNA, the CDR3 is TGTGCCAGCGACGGGTCCCAGACCTCCTTATCGAATCAGCCCCAGCATTTT. Residues: CASDGSQTSLSNQPQHF.

The chain combines TRBV6-5 with TRBJ1-5; tentatively, D is TRBD1 (5 bases). The CDR3 sequence is 13 residues long. Germline values: CDR1 MNHEY, CDR2 SVGAGI. V lost 4 bases to trimming and J lost 4 bases, with 8 bases between them. The CDR3 DNA reads as TGTGCCAGCAGTTCTCAGGGAAATCAGCCCCAGCATTTT. It specifies CASSSQGNQPQHF.

This chain joins TRBV24-1 and TRBJ2-1; D is unresolved. V was trimmed by 4 bases and J by 3 bases, leaving 21 bases between them. From germline, CDR1 is KGHDR and CDR2 SFDVKD. The CDR3 contains 18 residues. The CDR3 coding sequence is TGTGCCACCAGTGACCCTCAGGCTTCAGGAAGGTTCTACAATGAGCAGTTCTTC. Protein product: CATSDPQASGRFYNEQFF.

CDR3: CASSSQGAYQPQHF. For the CDR3, the DNA is TGTGCCAGTAGTTCACAGGGGGCGTATCAGCCCCAGCATTTT. This chain joins TRBV19 and TRBJ1-5; TRBD1 matches at 9 bases. The CDR3 totals 14 residues. V was clipped by 5 bases and J by 5 bases; unmatched bases: 4. Germline values: CDR1 LNHDA, CDR2 SQIVND (reference sequence).

This clone was detected only a few times. The rearrangement uses TRBV2 and TRBJ2-3; 7 bases match TRBD1. The CDR3 is made up of 11 amino acids. The ends lost 7 bases at V and 9 bases at J; junction bases unmatched: 4. Per the germline V gene, CDR1 is SNHLY and CDR2 is FYNNEI. The CDR3 region has the DNA TGTGCCAGCAACGGACAGGTCACGCAGTATTTT. It specifies CASNGQVTQYF.

The chain combines TRBV7-9 with TRBJ2-2; weak D call: TRBD1 (5 bases). This CDR3 has 14 residues. V gave up 2 bases and J gave up 6 bases, with 10 bases separating them. Germline V lookup: CDR1 SEHNR, CDR2 FQNEAQ (reference sequence). CDR3 DNA: TGTGCCAGCAGCTTAAGTCTCAGGGCCGGGGAGCTGTTTTTT. Translated, it gives CASSLSLRAGELFF.

This chain connects TRBV6-4 to TRBJ2-3, with a tentative D call TRBD2 (6 bases). V lost 3 bases, J lost 5 bases, and 15 bases lay in between. The CDR3 has 15 residues. The germline V gene has CDR1 MRHNA and CDR2 SNTAGT. CDR3 residues: CASSDKALGGDTQYF. CDR3 in DNA: TGTGCCAGCAGTGATAAAGCGCTGGGGGGAGATACGCAGTATTTT.

This chain uses TRBV18 with TRBJ1-5; TRBD1 is a possible D gene (5 bases). This CDR3 region has 17 residues. The germline CDR1 and CDR2 sequences are KGHSH and LQKENI. Deletions cut 1 base from V and 2 bases from J, with 15 bases between. The CDR3 here is CASSPLGREWGNQPQHF. CDR3 coding DNA: TGTGCCAGCTCACCACTGGGCAGGGAATGGGGCAATCAGCCCCAGCATTTT. The complete variable domain, with remaining parts taken from reference TRBV18 and TRBJ1-5, reads NAGVMQNPRHLVRRRGQEARLRCSPMKGHSHVYWYRQLPEEGLKFMVYLQKENIIDESGMPKERFSAEFPKEGPSILRIQQVVRGDSAAYFCASSPLGREWGNQPQHFGDGTRLSIL.

The chain carries TRBV30 and TRBJ2-5; 11 nucleotides agree with TRBD2. The CDR3 contains 14 residues. Germline V gives CDR1 GTSNPN, CDR2 SVGIG (reference sequence). V gave up 7 bases and J gave up 4 bases; unmatched junction bases: 8. CDR3 sequence: CAFRLAGGVETQYF. The CDR3 region has the DNA TGTGCCTTCCGCCTAGCGGGAGGAGTAGAGACCCAGTACTTC.

The chain links TRBV11-2 to TRBJ2-5, with D perhaps TRBD2 (7 bases). Looked up from germline, CDR1 is SGHAT and CDR2 is FQNNGV. V gave up 5 bases and J gave up 5 bases, with 15 bases separating them. This CDR3 is 14 amino acids long. For the CDR3, the DNA is TGTGCCAGCAGCCTACTAGGGGGGGCGGAGACCCAGTACTTC. Its translation is CASSLLGGAETQYF.

V usage is TRBV27 and J usage is TRBJ2-1; TRBD2 is a possible D gene (6 bases). This CDR3 has 17 residues. Germline values: CDR1 MNHEY, CDR2 SMNVEV (reference sequence). V dropped 0 bases and J dropped 1 base, with 13 bases sitting between them. In nucleotides, the CDR3 is TGTGCCAGCAGTTTATCTATTAGCGGACAATCCTACAATGAGCAGTTCTTC. Translating it yields CASSLSISGQSYNEQFF.

This chain connects TRBV7-2 to TRBJ1-1; D is unclear. CDR3 length equals 14 residues. Trimming took 7 bases from V and 2 from J, leaving 14 bases between them. Germline loops: CDR1 SGHTA, CDR2 FQGNSA. The CDR3 is CASTLSGGNTEAFF. Here the CDR3 DNA reads TGTGCCAGCACTCTTAGCGGAGGAAACACTGAAGCTTTCTTT.